These 2 T cell receptor beta chains share one sample of origin, sequenced in a study of regulatory T cells in long-lasting Graves disease. With iRepertoire HTBI primers and Arm-PCR of CDR3 regions, TCR beta libraries were built. TCRdb ran MiXCR on the multiplex PCR reads and lists one entry per CDR3 protein. This table holds approximately 360,000 distinct CDR3 sequences, about 12% found once. Time point noted: newly diagnosed GD, antithyroid drugs for less than 3 months. The authors made the TCR library using RNA they extracted from PBMCs. These records were also assigned to another study, of T cells in Graves' hyperthyroidism and ophthalmopathy.

Sequencing was performed on peripheral blood mononuclear cells (PBMCs), taken at new diagnosis, from a patient treated with antithyroid drugs. All receptors come from a woman between 18 and 29 years old with Graves disease.

Of note for this clonotype: A clone one base away is much larger, so this may be a read error. The rearrangement uses TRBV5-1 and TRBJ2-7; TRBD2 aligns across 9 bases. J was trimmed by 2 bases and V by 0 bases; bases with no gene match: 9. This CDR3 comprises 17 residues. Per germline, CDR1 SGHRS and CDR2 YFSETQ. CDR3 bases: TGCGCCAGCAGCTTGGGCCTAGCGGGACATTACACCTACGAGCAGTACTTC. Translation gives CASSLGLAGHYTYEQYF.

The V and J genes are TRBV6-2 or TRBV6-3 and TRBJ2-1; 8 nucleotides line up with TRBD1. Trimming cost V 7 bases and J 4 bases; bases outside gene matches: 21. From germline, CDR1 is MNHEY and CDR2 SVGEGT. This CDR3 is 19 amino acids long. CDR3 sequence reads: CASTLSTFLRTGKYNEQFF. The CDR3 DNA reads TGTGCCAGCACACTTAGCACTTTTCTCCGGACAGGGAAATACAATGAGCAGTTCTTC.